The T cell receptor beta chain described here comes from a study of OX40 agonist ivuxolimab in advanced cancers. Study-level findings and limits: Partial responders at 0.1-3.0 mg/kg showed near-lowest clonal expansion. At 0.1 to 3.0 mg/kg and by week 6, CD4+ and CD8+ T cells in the blood had expanded clonally.

V lost 6 bases and J lost 0, with 17 bases in between. Germline values: CDR1 SGHVS, CDR2 FQNEAQ. This CDR3 has 16 residues. Of note for this clone: The antigen remains undetermined.

TCRdb keeps only in-frame clones here, not all; method: immunoSEQ multiplex PCR. The table records under 95,000 clones, roughly 86% of them present only once. The chain has TRBV7-8 and TRBJ1-2; D not certain. The starting material was CD4+ or CD8+ T cells sorted from blood, obtained in a trial of the OX40 agonist ivuxolimab. The source of this sequence is an adult with an advanced solid tumor such as melanoma, head and neck, liver or kidney cancer. This CDR3 is CASSYASGSTNYGYTF. The DNA for the CDR3 is TGTGCCAGCAGTTACGCCTCCGGGAGTACTAACTATGGCTACACCTTC.